These T cell receptor beta chains were read from a single sample in a study of blood T cells in healthy people across ages. TCRdb fed the 5' RACE reads into MiXCR, producing one record per CDR3 protein. Altogether roughly 1.9 million distinct CDR3 sequences are present, 30% to 40% being singletons, with the ten largest covering 20% to 25%. Sequencing was done on a sample of blood. The receptor set was obtained from a human donor in good health. Each CDR3 is given with its conserved first and last residue. Size is stated for part of the rows, as once, few or many counts, or as a class when the clone is expanded.

abundance	v_gene	CDR3aa
-	TRBV6-2/TRBV6-3	CASSLFLGRGTGNSYEQYF
few	TRBV7-2	CASSLAHSVTEAFF
-	TRBV4-1	CASSQATSDEKLFF
-	TRBV18	CASSPGQFSTDTQYF
-	TRBV29-1	CSAVRTDGDEKLFF
-	TRBV4-3	CASSQDRWTGDYGYTF
-	TRBV4-3	CASSQVSETESTDTQYF
few	TRBV29-1	CSVVDREETQYF
-	TRBV15	CATAGNRETQYF
-	TRBV4-2	CASSQVGTGLNTEAFF
-	TRBV7-2	CASSFGPLEQFF
-	TRBV7-9	CASSLAPNRGDTEAFF
-	TRBV6-1	CASRRTGRNEQYF
-	TRBV7-8	CASSLSSGTAEQYF
-	TRBV9	CASSAKGRVNSPLHF
few	TRBV7-9	CASSLTSNSYEQYF
few	TRBV3-1	CASSQDWGNLPDEQYF
few	TRBV6-1	CASTLGGLPYGYTF
-	TRBV7-8	CTSSPWTGDTEAFF
once	TRBV4-3	CASSQDWTGGALNIQYF
-	TRBV3-1	CASSPSSGGWRSGANVLTF
-	TRBV10-3	CAISEQGIDQPQHF
-	TRBV10-3	CAISGPSGGASYEQYF
-	TRBV12-3/TRBV12-4	CASIGGNTGELFF
-	TRBV28	CASMAGGPEELFF
few	TRBV29-1	CSVSTSGGVNEQFF
few	TRBV4-2	CASSQVGGSKGGANVLTF
few	TRBV20-1	CSANEAGDYNEQFF
-	TRBV7-8	CASSPPRRSRVNQPQHF
few	TRBV28	CASSIEMAGYEQYF
-	TRBV3-1	CASSYRTRGQETQYF
once	TRBV2	CASSTRQETYGYTF
-	TRBV13	CASSFRRGGLYEQYF
once	TRBV11-3	CASSLLARTGGYYGYTF
few	TRBV6-2/TRBV6-3	CASSYEQPYNEQFF
-	TRBV5-5	CASSLSGFSQETQYF
-	TRBV3-1	CASFLLDGRYTF
few	TRBV6-5	CASRTTGGYSYEQYF
few	TRBV7-2	CASSPLVSGANVLTF
few	TRBV20-1	CSARDRMRPTYNEQFF
few	TRBV7-8	CASSPTRLGTYRLLSGYTF
-	TRBV27	CASNTGGFGEQYF